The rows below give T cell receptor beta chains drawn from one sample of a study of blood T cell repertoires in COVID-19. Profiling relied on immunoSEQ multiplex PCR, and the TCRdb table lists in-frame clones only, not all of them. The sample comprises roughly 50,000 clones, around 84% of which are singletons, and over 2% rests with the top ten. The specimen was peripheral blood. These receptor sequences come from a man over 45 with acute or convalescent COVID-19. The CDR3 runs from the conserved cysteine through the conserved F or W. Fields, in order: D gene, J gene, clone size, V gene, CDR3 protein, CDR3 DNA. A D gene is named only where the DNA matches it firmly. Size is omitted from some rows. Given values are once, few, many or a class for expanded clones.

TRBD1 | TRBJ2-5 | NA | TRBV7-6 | CASSLSPDRGVQETQYF | TGTGCCAGCAGCTTATCTCCTGACAGGGGCGTCCAAGAGACCCAGTACTTC
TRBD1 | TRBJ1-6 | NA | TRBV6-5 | CASSPGQGVSPLHF | TGTGCCAGCAGTCCGGGACAGGGGGTTTCACCCCTCCACTTT
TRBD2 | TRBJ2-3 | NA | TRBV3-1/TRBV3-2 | CASSQVYGRGGLSDTQYF | TGTGCCAGCAGCCAAGTGTATGGGCGGGGGGGCCTGTCAGATACGCAGTATTTT
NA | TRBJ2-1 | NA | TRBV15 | CATSRLDSSKGYNEQFF | TGTGCCACCAGCAGACTGGACTCTAGTAAAGGCTACAATGAGCAGTTCTTC
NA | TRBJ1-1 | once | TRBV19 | CASSMARATEAFF | TGTGCCAGTAGTATGGCGAGGGCCACTGAAGCTTTCTTT
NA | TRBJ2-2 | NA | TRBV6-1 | CASSELSAWRTSNTGELFF | TGTGCCAGCAGTGAATTGTCAGCGTGGAGGACCTCGAACACCGGGGAGCTGTTTTTT
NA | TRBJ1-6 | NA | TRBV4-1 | CASSQVVQNRAQSPLHF | TGCGCCAGCAGCCAAGTAGTACAGAACCGAGCTCAGTCACCCCTCCACTTT
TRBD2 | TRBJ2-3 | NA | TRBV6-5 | CASSYQLAGATDTQYF | TGTGCCAGCAGTTACCAGTTAGCGGGGGCCACAGATACGCAGTATTTT
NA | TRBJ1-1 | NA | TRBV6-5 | CASISRGWTEAFF | TGTGCCAGCATTAGCCGGGGGTGGACTGAAGCTTTCTTT
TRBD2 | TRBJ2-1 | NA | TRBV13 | CASSPLAGAHNEQFF | TGTGCCAGCAGCCCGCTAGCGGGGGCCCACAATGAGCAGTTCTTC
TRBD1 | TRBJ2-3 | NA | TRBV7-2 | CASSPRGQDTDTQYF | TGTGCCAGCAGCCCCCGCGGACAGGATACAGATACGCAGTATTTT
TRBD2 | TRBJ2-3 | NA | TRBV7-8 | CASSLWGGSDTQYF | TGTGCCAGCAGCTTATGGGGGGGGAGTGATACGCAGTATTTT
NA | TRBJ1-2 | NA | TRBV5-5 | CASSLVGAGWSNYGYTF | TGTGCCAGCAGCTTGGTGGGGGCAGGGTGGTCTAACTATGGCTACACCTTC
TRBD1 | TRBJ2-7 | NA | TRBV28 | CASRGRGYVEQYF | TGTGCCAGCAGAGGCAGGGGGTATGTCGAGCAGTACTTC
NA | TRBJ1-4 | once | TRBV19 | CASSPSGATNEKLFF | TGTGCCAGTAGTCCCTCAGGGGCAACTAATGAAAAACTGTTTTTT
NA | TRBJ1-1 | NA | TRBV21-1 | CASSKWNSGKTEAFF | TGTGCCAGCAGCAAATGGAACAGTGGAAAGACTGAAGCTTTCTTT
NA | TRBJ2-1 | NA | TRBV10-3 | CAISVKRDEQFF | TGTGCCATCAGTGTAAAGCGAGATGAGCAGTTCTTC
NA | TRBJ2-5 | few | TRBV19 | CASSPRDIQETQYF | TGTGCCAGTAGTCCCCGGGACATACAAGAGACCCAGTACTTC
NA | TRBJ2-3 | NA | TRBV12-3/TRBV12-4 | CASSFGTDTQYF | TGTGCCAGCAGTTTCGGCACAGATACGCAGTATTTT
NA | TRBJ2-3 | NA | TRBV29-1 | CSVFDRTDTQYF | TGCAGCGTGTTTGACAGGACAGATACGCAGTATTTT
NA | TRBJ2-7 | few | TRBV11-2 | CASSLGAGYNEQYF | TGTGCCAGCAGCTTAGGGGCAGGGTATAACGAGCAGTACTTC
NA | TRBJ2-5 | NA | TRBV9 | CASSLSTGKQETQYF | TGTGCCAGCAGCCTTTCGACAGGCAAACAAGAGACCCAGTACTTC
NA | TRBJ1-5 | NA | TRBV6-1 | CASSEGGGQHF | TGTGCCAGCAGTGAAGGCGGGGGGCAGCATTTT
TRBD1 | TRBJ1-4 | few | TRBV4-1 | CASSQNPGQNEKLFF | TGCGCCAGCAGCCAAAACCCGGGACAGAATGAAAAACTGTTTTTT
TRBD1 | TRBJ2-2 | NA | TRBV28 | CASSFPGQITGELFF | TGTGCCAGCAGTTTCCCGGGACAGATCACCGGGGAGCTGTTTTTT
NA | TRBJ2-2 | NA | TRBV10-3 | CATFSGVKIGELFF | TGTGCCACCTTCTCCGGGGTAAAAATAGGGGAGCTGTTTTTT
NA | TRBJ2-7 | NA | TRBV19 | CASSPGLSSEQYF | TGTGCCAGTAGTCCAGGACTCTCCTCTGAGCAGTACTTC
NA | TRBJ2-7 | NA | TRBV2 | CASSVSYYEQYF | TGTGCCAGCAGTGTCTCCTACTACGAGCAGTACTTC
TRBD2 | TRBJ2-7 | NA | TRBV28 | CASSLQSGRIFESYEQYF | TGTGCCAGCAGTTTACAGAGCGGGAGGATATTTGAAAGCTACGAGCAGTACTTC
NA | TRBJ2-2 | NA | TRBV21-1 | CATLGVGELFF | TGTGCCACCCTAGGGGTCGGGGAGCTGTTTTTT
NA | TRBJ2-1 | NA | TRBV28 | CASSLWAGSNEQFF | TGTGCCAGCAGTTTATGGGCGGGAAGCAATGAGCAGTTCTTC
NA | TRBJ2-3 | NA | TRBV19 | CASSFGLRDTQYF | TGTGCCAGTAGTTTCGGGTTGAGGGATACGCAGTATTTT
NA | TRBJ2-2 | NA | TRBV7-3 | CASSPTGTRNTGELFF | TGTGCCAGCAGTCCAACCGGGACTCGTAACACCGGGGAGCTGTTTTTT
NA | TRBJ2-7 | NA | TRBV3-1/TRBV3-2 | CASSQDQELRYF | TGTGCCAGCAGCCAAGATCAGGAATTGAGGTACTTC
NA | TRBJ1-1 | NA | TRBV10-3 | CASQRGAFF | TGTGCCTCACAACGGGGAGCTTTCTTT
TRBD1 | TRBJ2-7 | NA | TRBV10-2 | CASRPGQGSEQYF | TGCGCCAGCAGGCCGGGACAGGGAAGCGAGCAGTACTTC
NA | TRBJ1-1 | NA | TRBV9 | CASSVWAQGTEAFF | TGTGCCAGCAGCGTATGGGCCCAGGGCACTGAAGCTTTCTTT
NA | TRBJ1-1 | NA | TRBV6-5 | CASSWEPTVPNTEAFF | TGTGCCAGCAGTTGGGAGCCGACGGTACCGAACACTGAAGCTTTCTTT
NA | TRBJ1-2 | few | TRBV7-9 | CASSPGTYYGYTF | TGTGCCAGCAGCCCCGGGACATACTATGGCTACACCTTC